In this sample, the clone carrying this T cell receptor beta chain turned up many times. The target antigen is unknown. It was RNA transcripts that yielded the amplified TCR beta CDR3 regions. HTBI primers were employed in a first-round RT-PCR of the TCR CDR3. TCRdb re-derived calls from the multiplex PCR reads in MiXCR, one entry per CDR3 protein. The data contain around 300,000 distinct CDR3 sequences, over 11% of them singletons. Patients aged 18 to 65 had newly diagnosed hyperthyroidism that had lasted under 2 months. Diagnoses were made from clinical symptoms, serum measures (thyroxine and TRAb), thyroid ultrasound and orbital computed tomography. This record belongs to a study of T cells in Graves' hyperthyroidism and ophthalmopathy. Overall study results and limits: Patients with ophthalmopathy were separated from those with stable hyperthyroidism by a 13 V-J model.

Per germline, CDR1 MDHEN and CDR2 SYDVKM. CDR3 length: 14 residues. V dropped 5 bases and J dropped 7 bases, with 14 bases sitting between them. The clonotype comes from a woman in her twenties or thirties with Graves' hyperthyroidism. The chain has TRBV28 and TRBJ1-4; tentatively, D is TRBD1 (6 bases). The sequencing sample was made of blood. In DNA, the CDR3 is TGTGCCAGCAGTCCCAGGACAGCTAGTGAAAAACTGTTTTTT. As protein: CASSPRTASEKLFF.